A single sample is the source of the 6 T cell receptor beta chains below, sequenced in a study of blood T cell repertoires in COVID-19. Method: immunoSEQ multiplex PCR; TCRdb's copy keeps in-frame clones and lacks some. The sample has 250,000 to 300,000 clones, 70% to 90% seen once; the top ten hold roughly 3.7%. Material for sequencing was peripheral blood. These receptors were taken from a woman aged 35 to 49 with acute or convalescent COVID-19.

The rearrangement links TRBV29-1 to TRBJ2-5; 7 bases fit TRBD1. CDR1 and CDR2 (germline): SQVTM, ANQGSEA. With 3 bases clipped from V and 1 base from J, the junction kept 32 bases outside the gene matches. The CDR3 sequence is 23 residues long. The CDR3 spells CSVDPIYPTGSESGSNLQETQYF. The CDR3 coding sequence is TGCAGCGTTGACCCTATCTACCCGACAGGGTCCGAGAGTGGGTCTAATCTCCAAGAGACCCAGTACTTC.

The rearrangement uses TRBV15 and TRBJ2-1, with 10 bases that match TRBD2. The CDR3 runs to 15 residues. In germline, CDR1 is LNHNV, CDR2 YYDKDF (reference sequence). J lost 7 bases, V lost 1 base, and 4 bases had no gene match. This CDR3 is CATSRVASGGNEQFF. CDR3 in DNA: TGTGCCACCAGCAGAGTGGCTAGCGGGGGTAATGAGCAGTTCTTC.

The chain employs TRBV7-9 and TRBJ2-3, with D perhaps matching TRBD2 (6 bases). Germline V gives CDR1 SEHNR, CDR2 FQNEAQ (reference sequence). CDR3 size: 13 residues. V dropped 7 bases and J dropped 6 bases, with 14 bases sitting between them. Here the CDR3 reads CASTLGSGDTQYF. The CDR3 region has the DNA TGTGCCAGCACCCTAGGCAGCGGGGATACGCAGTATTTT.

The chain joins TRBV5-4 to TRBJ2-7; a weak D match, TRBD2 (5 bases). This CDR3 is 13 amino acids long. The germline V gene has CDR1 SGHNT and CDR2 YYREEE (reference sequence). Trimming removed 0 bases at V and 7 bases at J, with 11 bases between. The CDR3 DNA sequence: TGTGCCAGCAGCTTGGCCAATGGCGGGGAGCAGTACGTC. Translated, it gives CASSLANGGEQYV.

This clone was seen a single time. The chain combines TRBV6-5 with TRBJ2-5, with TRBD1 matching over 9 bases. Trimming at V came to 5 bases and at J to 5 bases, leaving 6 bases not matched to a gene. Germline V gene sequence: CDR1 MNHEY, CDR2 SVGAGI. The CDR3 consists of 14 residues. Written as DNA, the CDR3 is TGTGCCAGCAGTAGGACAGGGGTGTCCGAGACCCAGTACTTC. It specifies CASSRTGVSETQYF.

CDR3 DNA sequence: TGTGCCAGCTCACCCCCCCCAGGGGGCGAGCAGTACGTC. It is translated as CASSPPPGGEQYV. V usage is TRBV18 and J usage is TRBJ2-7; 7 nucleotides agree with TRBD1. The CDR3 is 13 amino acids. The J segment lost 6 bases and the V segment lost 3 bases, leaving 5 bases of the junction unmatched. Germline-derived CDR1 and CDR2 are KGHSH and LQKENI.